The 30 T cell receptor beta chains given below trace back to one sample, sequenced in a study of T cells in tumors after PD-1 blockade. The assay was immunoSEQ multiplex PCR, and TCRdb's table has in-frame clones only and misses some. Of about 48,000 clones listed, 81% are singletons. Sequencing was performed on PBMCs, taken before anti-PD-1 treatment. All receptors come from a human donor with basal cell carcinoma.

V and J are TRBV4-1 and TRBJ1-2; the match to TRBD1 covers 7 bases. The CDR3 is 15 residues long. The germline V gene encodes CDR1 MGHRA and CDR2 YSYEKL. J lost 4 bases, V lost 4 bases, and 9 bases had no gene match. CDR3 loop: CASSRGQEVVYGYTF. CDR3 coding DNA: TGCGCCAGCAGCCGCGGACAGGAAGTTGTCTATGGCTACACCTTC.

V and J are TRBV2 and TRBJ2-2, with 9 bases aligning to TRBD1. Germline values: CDR1 SNHLY, CDR2 FYNNEI. This CDR3 has 15 amino acids. Trimming at V came to 7 bases and at J to 6 bases, leaving 9 bases not matched to a gene. CDR3: CASTVDRGSSGELFF. The CDR3 DNA sequence: TGTGCCAGCACTGTGGACAGGGGAAGTTCCGGGGAGCTGTTTTTT. Supplemented by reference TRBV2 and TRBJ2-2, the full variable domain reads EPEVTQTPSHQVTQMGQEVILRCVPISNHLYFYWYRQILGQKVEFLVSFYNNEISEKSEIFDDQFSVERPDGSNFTLKIRSTKLEDSAMYFCASTVDRGSSGELFFGEGSRLTVL.

The J gene is TRBJ1-5, the V gene TRBV7-2, with D perhaps matching TRBD1 (6 bases). Germline loops: CDR1 SGHTA, CDR2 FQGNSA. V was trimmed by 4 bases and J by 9 bases, leaving 16 bases between them. The CDR3 extends over 14 amino acids. CDR3 residues: CASSSHRAETPQHF. The CDR3 DNA follows: TGTGCCAGCAGCTCACACAGGGCGGAGACGCCCCAGCATTTT.

This sequence joins TRBV5-6 and TRBJ1-6, with D unresolved. The length of the CDR3 is 14 residues. V was shortened by 0 bases and J by 10 bases, with 11 bases between the two germline ends. Germline CDR1 reads SGHDT; CDR2 reads YYEEEE. The CDR3 DNA is TGTGCCAGCAGCTTGGGTCAAGGGAACTCACCCCTCCACTTT. It is translated as CASSLGQGNSPLHF.

This clone was picked up a small number of times. The V call is TRBV5-6, the J call TRBJ1-6, with TRBD1 as a possible D gene (6 bases). Per germline, CDR1 SGHDT and CDR2 YYEEEE. Trimming pared 0 bases from V and 9 bases from J, leaving 10 bases between. The CDR3 is 14 residues long. CDR3 loop: CASSLDARGSPLHF. DNA of the CDR3: TGTGCCAGCAGCTTGGACGCCAGGGGTTCACCCCTCCACTTT.

The chain recombines TRBV28 with TRBJ2-7; maybe TRBD1 (6 bases). CDR3 length: 17 residues. Germline CDR1 is MDHEN and CDR2 is SYDVKM. V lost 6 bases, J lost 3 bases, and 24 bases lay in between. CDR3 nucleotide sequence: TGTGCCAGCAGGTTGTTCGGGACATCGTCTCTTCACTACGAGCAGTACTTC. Protein product: CASRLFGTSSLHYEQYF.

V and J are TRBV10-3 and TRBJ1-6; D is unclear. CDR3 length equals 17 residues. Germline loops: CDR1 ENHRY, CDR2 SYGVKD. Trimming took off 0 bases at V and 0 bases at J, with 9 bases between the two ends. CDR3 protein: CAISESLGSSYNSPLHF. The CDR3 bases are TGTGCCATCAGTGAGTCTCTAGGAAGCTCCTATAATTCACCCCTCCACTTT.

The chain uses TRBV6-2 or TRBV6-3 and TRBJ2-3, with 7 bases aligning to TRBD2. The CDR3 has 15 amino acids. Germline lookup yields CDR1 MNHEY and CDR2 SVGEGT. The junction had 6 bases not matched to a gene; V was cut back by 4 bases and J by 2 bases. CDR3 in DNA: TGTGCCAGCAGTTTATTAGCGGGCCCCACAGATACGCAGTATTTT. The encoded protein is CASSLLAGPTDTQYF.

The chain recombines TRBV7-8 with TRBJ2-7; D unclear. V was trimmed by 5 bases and J by 2 bases, leaving 10 bases between them. CDR3 length: 13 amino acids. Germline assignment: CDR1 SGHVS and CDR2 FQNEAQ. CDR3 sequence (DNA): TGTGCCAGCAGCCGCTCGGGCACCTACGAGCAGTACTTC. It encodes CASSRSGTYEQYF. Based on the CDR3 plus reference TRBV7-8 and TRBJ2-7, the full variable domain is GAGVSQSPRYKVAKRGQDVALRCDPISGHVSLFWYQQALGQGPEFLTYFQNEAQLDKSGLPSDRFFAERPEGSVSTLKIQRTQQEDSAVYLCASSRSGTYEQYFGPGTRLTVT.

This clone has more than one count but fewer than ten. This chain joins TRBV13 and TRBJ2-5; TRBD1 agrees at 7 bases. This CDR3 has 14 amino acids. Germline V gene data show CDR1 as PRHDT and CDR2 as FYEKMQ (reference sequence). Germline trimming cut 3 bases from V and 5 bases from J; bases unmatched to any gene: 6. CDR3 amino acids: CASSFPTGQETQYF. CDR3 DNA: TGTGCCAGCAGCTTCCCGACAGGGCAGGAGACCCAGTACTTC.

The V gene is TRBV2, the J gene TRBJ2-2; 7 bases agree with TRBD1. This CDR3 is built from 14 residues. The germline V gene encodes CDR1 SNHLY and CDR2 FYNNEI. Losses at the gene ends were 7 bases for V and 0 bases for J; bases not matched to a gene: 2. This chain's CDR3 is CASKGTANTGELFF. The CDR3 nucleotides read TGTGCCAGCAAAGGGACAGCGAACACCGGGGAGCTGTTTTTT.

This clone appeared a few times. The chain links TRBV10-3 to TRBJ2-7, with 8 bases matching TRBD1. V lost 6 bases and J lost 2; bases outside the gene matches: 9. The CDR3 is made up of 15 amino acids. From germline, CDR1 is ENHRY and CDR2 SYGVKD. The CDR3 spells CAISLDRGLPYEQYF. CDR3 bases: TGTGCCATCAGCCTAGACAGGGGCCTGCCCTACGAGCAGTACTTC.

This chain uses TRBV28 with TRBJ1-2; the D gene is possibly TRBD1 (6 bases). The CDR3 has 15 amino acids. The V end lost 6 bases, the J end lost 5 bases, and 19 bases lay between the germline ends. Germline CDR1 MDHEN, CDR2 SYDVKM. CDR3 DNA: TGTGCCAGCAGCCTACTGGAGGGGGTAGGGTATGGCTACACCTTC. Its translation is CASSLLEGVGYGYTF.

The V and J genes are TRBV2 and TRBJ2-7; 9 nucleotides line up with TRBD1. The CDR3 runs 16 residues. V dropped 6 bases and J dropped 0; count of bases not matched to a gene: 9. Germline assignment: CDR1 SNHLY and CDR2 FYNNEI. DNA of the CDR3: TGTGCCAGCAGAGCCCCGGACAGGGGCCTCTCCTACGAGCAGTACTTC. It encodes CASRAPDRGLSYEQYF.

The genes are TRBV5-1 and TRBJ2-3, with 8 bases fitting TRBD1. The CDR3 has 15 amino acids. The V gene end was trimmed by 0 bases and the J gene end by 6 bases; junction bases not matched to a gene: 6. CDR1 is SGHRS and CDR2 is YFSETQ in the germline V gene. The CDR3 protein is CASSLAPGGSDTQYF. The CDR3 region has the DNA TGCGCCAGCAGCTTGGCCCCAGGGGGCAGTGATACGCAGTATTTT.

V is TRBV13 and J is TRBJ2-3, with D possibly matching TRBD2 (7 bases). Trimming took off 4 bases at V and 5 bases at J, with 16 bases between the two ends. This CDR3 contains 15 residues. The germline V gene has CDR1 PRHDT and CDR2 FYEKMQ (reference sequence). CDR3 DNA sequence: TGTGCCAGCAGCTCCTTAGGGGGGGCCTTAGATACGCAGTATTTT. Its protein is CASSSLGGALDTQYF.

This sequence joins TRBV9 and TRBJ1-1; D is undetermined. Germline V CDR1 and CDR2: SGDLS, YYNGEE. V was trimmed by 5 bases and J by 1 base, leaving 3 bases between them. This CDR3 comprises 11 residues. CDR3 nucleotides: TGTGCCAGCAGGGGGAACACTGAAGCTTTCTTT. Protein: CASRGNTEAFF.

This chain joins TRBV3-1 (or the pseudogene TRBV3-2) and TRBJ2-1, with D perhaps matching TRBD1 (6 bases). Germline loops: CDR1 LGHDT, CDR2 YNNKEL (reference sequence). Trimming stripped 1 base from V and 14 bases from J, with 15 bases between. The length of the CDR3 is 13 residues. DNA for the CDR3: TGTGCCAGCAGCCAAGGCAGCAGGGGCAGCGAGTTCTTC. It specifies CASSQGSRGSEFF.

The chain combines TRBV25-1 with TRBJ2-7; perhaps TRBD1 as D (6 bases). The CDR3 totals 15 residues. From germline, CDR1 is MGHDK and CDR2 SYGVNS. Trimming removed 2 bases from V and 4 bases from J, with 15 bases in between. CDR3 sequence: CASSERTGFSYEQYF. CDR3 nucleotides: TGTGCCAGCAGTGAACGTACAGGGTTTTCGTACGAGCAGTACTTC.

The chain joins TRBV2 to TRBJ2-5; 9 bases are shared with TRBD2. Germline values: CDR1 SNHLY, CDR2 FYNNEI. J lost 1 base, V lost 7 bases, and 7 bases had no gene match. The CDR3 consists of 15 residues. Here the CDR3 reads CASKKASGAQETQYF. The CDR3 DNA reads TGTGCCAGCAAGAAAGCTAGCGGGGCCCAAGAGACCCAGTACTTC.

The V gene is TRBV3-1 (or the pseudogene TRBV3-2), the J gene TRBJ2-1, with TRBD2 matching 12 bases. The J segment lost 3 bases and the V segment lost 1 base, leaving 13 bases of the junction unmatched. This CDR3 comprises 20 residues. Germline V lookup: CDR1 LGHDT, CDR2 YNNKEL (reference sequence). The CDR3 loop is CASSQVGLAGGPRDYNEQFF. CDR3 coding DNA: TGTGCCAGCAGCCAAGTGGGGCTAGCGGGGGGGCCGAGGGACTACAATGAGCAGTTCTTC.

The rearrangement joins TRBV19 to TRBJ1-3, with 7 nucleotides matching TRBD1. The germline V gene has CDR1 LNHDA and CDR2 SQIVND (reference sequence). With V trimmed by 11 bases and J by 0 bases, 7 bases remained unmatched. This CDR3 region has 14 residues. CDR3 DNA sequence: TGTGCCGTCTCCCGACAGGGCTCTGGAAACACCATATATTTT. It codes for CAVSRQGSGNTIYF. Filled out from reference TRBV19 and TRBJ1-3, the complete variable domain reads DGGITQSPKYLFRKEGQNVTLSCEQNLNHDAMYWYRQDPGQGLRLIYYSQIVNDFQKGDIAEGYSVSREKKESFPLTVTSAQKNPTAFYLCAVSRQGSGNTIYFGEGSWLTVV.

The chain joins TRBV5-1 to TRBJ2-2, with 9 bases aligning to TRBD2. This CDR3 region has 14 residues. Germline V gene lookup returns CDR1 SGHRS and CDR2 YFSETQ. V shed 4 bases, J shed 4 bases, and the junction held 2 bases outside the gene matches. CDR3 bases: TGCGCCAGCAGCGGAGCGGGGGGCACCGGGGAGCTGTTTTTT. Amino acids: CASSGAGGTGELFF.

This clone was seen once. The chain couples TRBV30 to TRBJ2-1, with D possibly matching TRBD1 (5 bases). Per germline, CDR1 GTSNPN and CDR2 SVGIG (reference sequence). Trimming stripped 2 bases from V and 10 bases from J, with 15 bases between. The CDR3 totals 13 residues. CDR3: CAWSISTGREQFF. CDR3 DNA sequence: TGTGCCTGGAGTATAAGTACAGGTCGGGAGCAGTTCTTC.

This rearrangement joins TRBV4-1 to TRBJ1-6; D is unresolved. The V and J ends lost 2 bases and 7 bases respectively, with 12 bases between them. The length of the CDR3 is 15 residues. In germline, CDR1 is MGHRA, CDR2 YSYEKL. In DNA form, the CDR3 reads TGCGCCAGCAGCCAATTTGGTTTAACGAATTCACCCCTCCACTTT. It translates to CASSQFGLTNSPLHF.

This chain links TRBV19 with TRBJ2-2, with D tentatively TRBD1 or TRBD2 (6 bases each). The germline V gene encodes CDR1 LNHDA and CDR2 SQIVND (reference sequence). Trimming removed 8 bases from V and 15 bases from J, with 22 bases in between. CDR3 length: 13 residues. CDR3 sequence reads: CASHYRGTGTMFF. CDR3 nucleotide sequence: TGTGCCAGTCATTATAGGGGGACTGGGACAATGTTTTTT.

The J gene is TRBJ2-7, the V gene TRBV6-5, with 7 nucleotides matching TRBD1. CDR1 and CDR2 from the germline V gene are MNHEY and SVGAGI. Unmatched junction bases numbered 7, after V lost 4 bases and J lost 7 bases. CDR3 length equals 13 residues. CDR3 sequence: CASSLTGLREQYF. CDR3 DNA: TGTGCCAGCAGTTTGACAGGGTTACGGGAGCAGTACTTC.

The chain has TRBV13 and TRBJ2-1; D is undetermined. Looked up from germline, CDR1 is PRHDT and CDR2 is FYEKMQ (reference sequence). This CDR3 region has 16 residues. Trimming removed 3 bases from V and 0 bases from J, with 12 bases in between. CDR3 sequence reads: CASSFAGRSSYNEQFF. The CDR3 DNA reads as TGTGCCAGCAGCTTTGCCGGACGGAGCTCCTACAATGAGCAGTTCTTC.

The rearrangement uses TRBV28 and TRBJ1-1; unclear D gene. V lost 5 bases and J 4 bases, leaving 26 bases between the germline ends. This CDR3 contains 18 residues. CDR1 MDHEN and CDR2 SYDVKM come from the germline V gene. The CDR3 sequence is CASSAPVPLRHAGTEAFF. CDR3 bases: TGTGCCAGCAGTGCCCCGGTACCCCTCCGACACGCCGGCACTGAAGCTTTCTTT.

The chain joins TRBV5-1 to TRBJ2-3, with 14 nucleotides matching TRBD2. CDR1 is SGHRS and CDR2 is YFSETQ in the germline V gene. This CDR3 has 16 residues. The trim removed 3 bases at V and 6 bases at J, leaving 6 bases unmatched. Here the CDR3 DNA reads TGCGCCAGCAGCTCCGGGACTAGCGGGGGTACTGATACGCAGTATTTT. It is translated as CASSSGTSGGTDTQYF. The full variable domain, with the rest looked up from reference TRBV5-1 and TRBJ2-3, is KAGVTQTPRYLIKTRGQQVTLSCSPISGHRSVSWYQQTPGQGLQFLFEYFSETQRNKGNFPGRFSGRQFSNSRSEMNVSTLELGDSALYLCASSSGTSGGTDTQYFGPGTRLTVL.